This T cell receptor beta chain is drawn from a study of cytomegalovirus exposure and HLA in healthy donors. Study outcomes and limitations: For TCR beta chains, V- and J-gene trimming was later linked to a missense DCLRE1C variant. A later examination showed that TCR association rates differed by HLA locus, with DRB1 most and HLA-C fewest. Serostatus for CMV was the only available immune exposure information.

With regard to this clone: What it recognizes is unknown.

60 Vbeta and 13 Jbeta primers were used in PCR. TCRdb's copy holds only in-frame clones and misses some; the assay was immunoSEQ multiplex PCR. The sample has approximately 110,000 clones, and its top ten clones hold more than 1%. The TCR sequence derives from a man younger than 30 in good health and CMV-seronegative. Material for sequencing was PBMCs.

The CDR3 nucleotides read TGTGCCTGGAGCCCCCGGACGGAGGATAATTCACCCCTCCACTTT. Amino acid sequence: CAWSPRTEDNSPLHF. The V gene is TRBV30, the J gene TRBJ1-6, with D hard to call. V was cut by 3 bases and J by 5 bases, with 14 bases left in between. Germline V gene sequence: CDR1 GTSNPN, CDR2 SVGIG (reference sequence). The CDR3 contains 15 residues.